This T cell receptor beta chain was sequenced during a study of ipilimumab plus nivolumab after autologous stem cell transplantation (dated by TCRdb to about 2021). Context from the whole study: Trial patients received a median of roughly 5 ipilimumab doses and about 8 nivolumab doses. The trial enrolled patients with high-risk diffuse large B cell lymphoma, mature T cell lymphoma, or multiple myeloma undergoing autologous transplant. Primary refractory and relapsed disease were included in the DLBCL cohort, with 18-month progression-free survival of about 86% and 27%, respectively. The intent-to-treat population of the trial consisted of 30 to 40 patients.

This clone was counted only a few times. What antigen it recognizes has not been identified. Base qualities are not provided; no much larger clone lies one nucleotide away. General findings and caveats noted by the study authors: According to the authors, a biologic rationale for studying the approach further came from T cell receptor repertoire, regulatory T cell phenotype and gut microbiota profiles. Combined checkpoint inhibition appeared tolerable as post-transplant consolidation, according to the authors' conclusion.

Receptor amplification or capture employed the immunoSEQ multiplex PCR assay. TCRdb provides this immuneACCESS table in a form limited to in-frame rearrangements. Some clones are lacking; in checked studies, under half of them reflect an unresolved V gene, and why the rest are absent is not known. This sample has approximately 18,000 clones in its table, and 65% to 85% of those were observed once. Clones ranked in the top ten supply about 6.4% of the sample. Checkpoint therapy began 14 to 28 days after autologous transplant, with ipilimumab given at 1 mg/kg intravenously on day 1 of selected weeks. Patients received nivolumab at 3 mg/kg intravenously on day 1 of weeks 1, 4, 7, 10, and every two weeks through week 26. Combined checkpoint inhibition with ipilimumab and nivolumab as consolidation after autologous stem cell transplantation was tested in a Phase Ib clinical trial. As encoded in the germline V gene, CDR1 is SNHLY while CDR2 is FYNNEI. From the cysteine through the phenylalanine, the CDR3 covers 13 amino acids. CDR3 DNA only is kept here, 39 bases in frame from base 1. V is shortened by 5 bases, J by 3 bases, and the region joining them spans 10 bases.

The sequence derives from a male donor with diffuse large B-cell lymphoma. This sample comprised PBMCs, obtained in a trial of ipilimumab plus nivolumab as post-transplant consolidation. This sequence uses TRBV2 and TRBJ2-5, with no confidently assigned D gene. The DNA sequence is TGTGCCAGCAGTCTCGACCGAGAAGAGACCCAGTACTTC. This gives the protein CASSLDREETQYF.